This paragraph reports one TCR beta chain. Its antigen is undetermined. Though probably carrying unrecorded immune exposures, donors were nominally healthy at sampling. V was clipped by 5 bases and J by 4 bases; unmatched bases: 5. In germline, CDR1 is SNHLY, CDR2 FYNNEI. The CDR3 sequence is 14 residues long. This entry belongs to a study of cytomegalovirus exposure and HLA in healthy donors. Study-wide findings and caveats: Rarity characterized most TCR sequences, yet some public TCRs appeared in many donors. V segments that were indistinguishable, TRBV6-2 and TRBV6-3 among them, were omitted from analysis. A later analysis linked a missense variant in DCLRE1C to the trimming of TCR beta V and J genes.

Primers: 60 Vbeta forward and 13 Jbeta reverse. TCRdb's copy holds only in-frame clones and misses some; the assay was immunoSEQ multiplex PCR. The top ten clones hold 1.7% of a sample with 200,000 to 250,000 clones, approximately 79% of them seen once. The clonotype was recovered from a man between 45 and 60 years old in good health and CMV-seronegative. What was sequenced was PBMCs. The rearrangement uses TRBV2 and TRBJ2-1, with 7 positions matching TRBD2. CDR3 region: CASSRSGVYNEQFF. Written as DNA, the CDR3 is TGTGCCAGCAGTAGGAGCGGGGTTTACAATGAGCAGTTCTTC.